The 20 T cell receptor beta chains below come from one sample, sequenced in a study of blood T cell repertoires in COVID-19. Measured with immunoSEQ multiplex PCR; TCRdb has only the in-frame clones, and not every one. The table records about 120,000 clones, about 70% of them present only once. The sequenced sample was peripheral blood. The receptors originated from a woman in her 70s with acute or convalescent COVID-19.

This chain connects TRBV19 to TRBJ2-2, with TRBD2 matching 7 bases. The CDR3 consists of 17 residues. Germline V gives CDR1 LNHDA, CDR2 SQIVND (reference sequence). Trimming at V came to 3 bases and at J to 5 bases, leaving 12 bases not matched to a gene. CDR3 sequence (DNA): TGTGCCAGTAGTATGACCGGCTTACTTAGCGGGACCGGGGAGCTGTTTTTT. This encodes CASSMTGLLSGTGELFF.

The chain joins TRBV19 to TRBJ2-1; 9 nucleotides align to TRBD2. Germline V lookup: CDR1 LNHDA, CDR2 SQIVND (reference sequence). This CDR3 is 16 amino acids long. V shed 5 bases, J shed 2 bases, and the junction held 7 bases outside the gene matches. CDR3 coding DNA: TGTGCCAGTAGTCTAGGGAGCGGGAGGCCCTACAATGAGCAGTTCTTC. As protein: CASSLGSGRPYNEQFF. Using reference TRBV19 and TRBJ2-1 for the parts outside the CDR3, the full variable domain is DGGITQSPKYLFRKEGQNVTLSCEQNLNHDAMYWYRQDPGQGLRLIYYSQIVNDFQKGDIAEGYSVSREKKESFPLTVTSAQKNPTAFYLCASSLGSGRPYNEQFFGPGTRLTVL.

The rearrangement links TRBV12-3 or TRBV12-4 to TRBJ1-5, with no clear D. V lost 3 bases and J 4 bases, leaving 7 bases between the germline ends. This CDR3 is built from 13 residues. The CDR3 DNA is TGTGCCAGCAGTTTCACAGATAATCAGCCCCAGCATTTT. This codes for CASSFTDNQPQHF.

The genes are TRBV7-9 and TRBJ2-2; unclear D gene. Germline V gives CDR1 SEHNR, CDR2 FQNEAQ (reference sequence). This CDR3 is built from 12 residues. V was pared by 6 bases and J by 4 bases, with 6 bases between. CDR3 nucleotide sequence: TGTGCCAGCAGTCTCTCCACCGGGGAGCTGTTTTTT. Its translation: CASSLSTGELFF.

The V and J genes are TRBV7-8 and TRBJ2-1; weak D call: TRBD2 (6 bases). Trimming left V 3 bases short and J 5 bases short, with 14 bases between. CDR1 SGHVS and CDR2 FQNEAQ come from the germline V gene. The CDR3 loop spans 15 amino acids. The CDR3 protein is CASSFRLVRDNEQFF. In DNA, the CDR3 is TGTGCCAGCAGCTTCCGACTAGTTAGGGACAATGAGCAGTTCTTC.

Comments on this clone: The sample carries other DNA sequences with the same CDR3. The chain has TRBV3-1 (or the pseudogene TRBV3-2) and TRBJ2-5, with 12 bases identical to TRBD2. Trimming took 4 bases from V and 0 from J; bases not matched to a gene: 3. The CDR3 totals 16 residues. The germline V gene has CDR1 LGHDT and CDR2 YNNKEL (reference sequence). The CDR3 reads CASSLGLAGYQETQYF. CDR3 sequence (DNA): TGTGCCAGCAGCCTGGGACTAGCGGGTTACCAAGAGACCCAGTACTTC.

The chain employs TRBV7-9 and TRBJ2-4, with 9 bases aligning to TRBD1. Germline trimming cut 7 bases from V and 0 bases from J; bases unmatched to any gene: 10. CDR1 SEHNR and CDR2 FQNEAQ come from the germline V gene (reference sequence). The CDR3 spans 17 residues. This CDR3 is CASKETGGWGAKNIQYF. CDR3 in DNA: TGTGCCAGCAAGGAAACAGGGGGCTGGGGAGCCAAAAACATTCAGTACTTC.

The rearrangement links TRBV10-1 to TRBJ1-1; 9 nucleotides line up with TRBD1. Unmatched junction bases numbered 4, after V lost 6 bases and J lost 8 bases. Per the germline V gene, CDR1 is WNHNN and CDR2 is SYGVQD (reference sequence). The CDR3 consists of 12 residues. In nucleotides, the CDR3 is TGCGCCAGCAGCTTGGGACAGGGCGAAGCTTTCTTT. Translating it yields CASSLGQGEAFF.

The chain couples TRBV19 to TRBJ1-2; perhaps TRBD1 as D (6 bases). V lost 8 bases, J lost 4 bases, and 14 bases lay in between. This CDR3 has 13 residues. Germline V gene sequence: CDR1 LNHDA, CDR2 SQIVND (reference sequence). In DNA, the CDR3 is TGTGCCAGTTCCCAGGGGAGACTCTATGGCTACACCTTC. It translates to CASSQGRLYGYTF. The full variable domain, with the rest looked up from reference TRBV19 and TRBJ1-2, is DGGITQSPKYLFRKEGQNVTLSCEQNLNHDAMYWYRQDPGQGLRLIYYSQIVNDFQKGDIAEGYSVSREKKESFPLTVTSAQKNPTAFYLCASSQGRLYGYTFGSGTRLTVV.

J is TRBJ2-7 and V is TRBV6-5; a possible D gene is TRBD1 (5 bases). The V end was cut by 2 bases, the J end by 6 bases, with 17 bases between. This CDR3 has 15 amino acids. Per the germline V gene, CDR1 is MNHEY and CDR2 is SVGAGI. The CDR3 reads CASSYKGSGSGEQYF. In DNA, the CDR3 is TGTGCCAGCAGTTACAAAGGCTCAGGGTCGGGCGAGCAGTACTTC.

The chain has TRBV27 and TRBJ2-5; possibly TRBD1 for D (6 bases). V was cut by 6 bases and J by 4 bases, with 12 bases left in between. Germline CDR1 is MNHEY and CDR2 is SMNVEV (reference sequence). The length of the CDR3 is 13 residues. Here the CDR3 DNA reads TGTGCCAGCAGCCGACAGGAGGCAGAGACCCAGTACTTC. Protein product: CASSRQEAETQYF.

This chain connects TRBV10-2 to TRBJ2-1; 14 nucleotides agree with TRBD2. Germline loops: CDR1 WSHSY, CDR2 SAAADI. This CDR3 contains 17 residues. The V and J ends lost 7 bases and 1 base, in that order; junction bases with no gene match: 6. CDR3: CASTTSGRVGSYNEQFF. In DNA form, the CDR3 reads TGCGCCAGCACGACTAGCGGGAGGGTAGGATCCTACAATGAGCAGTTCTTC.

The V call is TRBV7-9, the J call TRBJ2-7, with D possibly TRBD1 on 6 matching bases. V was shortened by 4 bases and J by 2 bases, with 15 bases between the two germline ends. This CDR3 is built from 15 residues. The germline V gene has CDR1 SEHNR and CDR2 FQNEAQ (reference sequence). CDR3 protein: CASSSDGQWTYEQYF. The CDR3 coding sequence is TGTGCCAGCAGCTCTGACGGACAGTGGACCTACGAGCAGTACTTC.

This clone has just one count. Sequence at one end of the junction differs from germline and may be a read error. CDR3 amino acids: CTSSEAGVTGFVAGELFF. The CDR3 DNA sequence: TGTACCAGCAGTGAAGCGGGAGTGACAGGGTTCGTGGCCGGGGAGCTGTTTTTT. The V and J genes are TRBV6-1 and TRBJ2-2, with D perhaps matching TRBD2 (8 bases). Germline V gives CDR1 MNHNS, CDR2 SASEGT. The CDR3 extends over 18 amino acids.

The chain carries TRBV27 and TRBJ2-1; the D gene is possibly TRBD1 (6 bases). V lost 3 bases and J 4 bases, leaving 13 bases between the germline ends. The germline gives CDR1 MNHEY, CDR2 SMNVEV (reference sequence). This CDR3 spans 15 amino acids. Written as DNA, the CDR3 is TGTGCCAGCAGTTTTAGGGGGAGCCCATACAATGAGCAGTTCTTC. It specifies CASSFRGSPYNEQFF.

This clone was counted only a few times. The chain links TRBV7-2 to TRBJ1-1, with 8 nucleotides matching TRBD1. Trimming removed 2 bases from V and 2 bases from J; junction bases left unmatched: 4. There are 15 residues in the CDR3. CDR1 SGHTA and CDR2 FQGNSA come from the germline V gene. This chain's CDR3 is CASSLSGTGNTEAFF. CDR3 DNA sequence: TGTGCCAGCAGCTTAAGCGGGACAGGAAACACTGAAGCTTTCTTT.

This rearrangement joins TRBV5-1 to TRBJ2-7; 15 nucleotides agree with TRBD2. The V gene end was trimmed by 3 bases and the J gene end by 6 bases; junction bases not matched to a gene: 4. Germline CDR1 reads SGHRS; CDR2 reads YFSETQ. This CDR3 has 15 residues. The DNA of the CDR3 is TGCGCCAGCAGCTCGGGACTAGCGGGAGGCCGCGAGCAGTACTTC. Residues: CASSSGLAGGREQYF.

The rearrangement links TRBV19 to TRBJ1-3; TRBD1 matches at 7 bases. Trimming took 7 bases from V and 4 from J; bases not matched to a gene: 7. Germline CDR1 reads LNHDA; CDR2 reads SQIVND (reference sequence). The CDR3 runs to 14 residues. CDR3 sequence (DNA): TGTGCCAGTACCGCCCCGGGACAGGGAAACACCATATATTTT. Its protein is CASTAPGQGNTIYF.

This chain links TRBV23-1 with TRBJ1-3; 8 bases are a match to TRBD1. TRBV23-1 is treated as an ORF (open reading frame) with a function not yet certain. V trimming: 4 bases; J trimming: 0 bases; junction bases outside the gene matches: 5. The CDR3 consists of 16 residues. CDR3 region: CASSPSDRASGNTIYF. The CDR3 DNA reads TGCGCCAGCAGTCCCTCGGACAGGGCCTCTGGAAACACCATATATTTT.

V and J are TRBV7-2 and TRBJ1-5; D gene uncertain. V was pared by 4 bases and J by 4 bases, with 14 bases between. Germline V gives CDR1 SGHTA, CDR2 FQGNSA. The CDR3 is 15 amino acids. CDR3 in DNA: TGTGCCAGCAGCTCCCCCCGAGGAGGTAATCAGCCCCAGCATTTT. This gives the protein CASSSPRGGNQPQHF. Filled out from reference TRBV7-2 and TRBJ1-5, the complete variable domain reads GAGVSQSPSNKVTEKGKDVELRCDPISGHTALYWYRQSLGQGLEFLIYFQGNSAPDKSGLPSDRFSAERTGGSVSTLTIQRTQQEDSAVYLCASSSPRGGNQPQHFGDGTRLSIL.